Listed below are T cell receptor beta chains from one sample, sequenced in a study of T cells after yellow fever vaccination. TCRdb redid the calling of the 5' RACE reads with MiXCR, one entry per CDR3 protein. The sample has under 250,000 distinct CDR3 sequences, approximately 3.2% seen once; the top ten hold less than 3.5%. This specimen was CD4+ T cells sorted from PBMCs, taken 10 days after the yellow fever booster vaccination. These receptors all come from a man aged 18 to 29 who received the YFV17D yellow fever vaccine. Each CDR3 is given without its conserved first and last residue. Fields, in order: J gene, V gene, CDR3 protein.

>TRBJ1-2|TRBV30
AWTPLPSKYYGYT
>TRBJ2-5|TRBV12-3/TRBV12-4
ASKGQMTQETQY
>TRBJ2-7|TRBV18
ASSPQDRAREQY
>TRBJ2-2|TRBV7-2
ASSSLGLAGKNTGELF
>TRBJ2-3|TRBV5-6
ASSLDRRDLAPKDTQY
>TRBJ1-2|TRBV5-6
ASSFPRTGTRLYGYT
>TRBJ2-5|TRBV5-4
ASSVISVGGGETQY
>TRBJ1-1|TRBV10-3
AISEDGGDGTEAF
>TRBJ1-5|TRBV19
ATWESGRSPNQPQH
>TRBJ2-1|TRBV18
ASSTIDWDEQF
>TRBJ2-3|TRBV6-5
ASSYFTGPGGPSD
>TRBJ1-1|TRBV12-3/TRBV12-4
ASSSAPRAAF
>TRBJ2-3|TRBV5-4
ASSLPKQGPDTQY
>TRBJ2-7|TRBV4-3
ASSRDRDYEQY
>TRBJ2-7|TRBV20-1
SASGTGNNEQY
>TRBJ1-6|TRBV12-3/TRBV12-4
ASSPGRGNSPLH
>TRBJ1-5|TRBV10-3
AISEVDQPQH
>TRBJ1-5|TRBV7-9
ASSFPDQPQH
>TRBJ2-3|TRBV20-1
SAPRGGPTDTQY
>TRBJ1-2|TRBV7-8
ASSNRPPTGEISP
>TRBJ1-5|TRBV28
ASSPTGGGGNQPQH
>TRBJ2-3|TRBV6-5
ASAKRPLTDTQY
>TRBJ1-2|TRBV4-2
ASSRPGQGPYNYGYT
>TRBJ1-6|TRBV12-3/TRBV12-4
ASSLGSLNSPLH
>TRBJ2-3|TRBV2
ASSPQRGTDTQY
>TRBJ1-2|TRBV6-6
ASSSTRGWGYT
>TRBJ2-7|TRBV20-1
SARDRIYEQY
>TRBJ1-1|TRBV28
ASSLGDREGSEAF
>TRBJ1-1|TRBV10-3
AISARLDTEAF
>TRBJ2-3|TRBV5-1
ASSLTGLRTDTQY
>TRBJ1-2|TRBV4-1
ASSQLQTGSYGYT
>TRBJ2-1|TRBV29-1
SAGQGTLNEQF
>TRBJ2-6|TRBV5-1
ASSLPTGGGGANVLT
>TRBJ2-2|TRBV5-6
ASSLERDGELF
>TRBJ2-3|TRBV7-2
ASSRDSTDTQY
>TRBJ1-5|TRBV5-8
ASSPSRNQPQH
>TRBJ2-3|TRBV6-2/TRBV6-3
ASRGLGSTDTQY
>TRBJ2-5|TRBV6-2/TRBV6-3
ASSPRTGMQTQY
>TRBJ2-5|TRBV7-2
ASSSTRYQETQY
>TRBJ1-1|TRBV2
ASSESLGAF
>TRBJ2-6|TRBV5-1
ASSLGGVPGANVLT
>TRBJ2-3|TRBV5-1
ASSLWGVADTQY
>TRBJ2-5|TRBV3-1
ASSQIPQETQY
>TRBJ1-2|TRBV12-3/TRBV12-4
ASSLPRGAYGYT
>TRBJ1-5|TRBV6-6
ASRDTGGNQPQH